This TCR beta chain appears in the sequencing data of a study of cytomegalovirus exposure and HLA in healthy donors (dated by TCRdb to about 2017). About the study as a whole: An earlier analysis of around 600 of the donors reported 250 to 300 Gb of sequence data and some 120 million unique TCR beta sequences from roughly 200 million T cells. About 330 gigabases of sequencing data and 75 million to 85 million unique TCR sequences made up an early release that covered nearly 650 HLA-typed donors. Among 300 to 500 genotyped donors of the cohort, an average of approximately 200,000 unique TCR beta nucleotide sequences was sequenced per donor, of which about 18% were non-productive. In the later analysis, no new phenotypic data were used to find candidate immune exposures; instead, reliance was placed on TCR beta sequences and their occurrence across donors. Genome-wide SNP genotypes for about 60% of the roughly 700 donors were used in a later genetic analysis, which treated that subset as a discovery cohort. Besides the first cohort of around 700 subjects, a separate validation cohort made up of roughly 130 different subjects was used. About five DR-DQ haplotypes were treated as single units for association and clustering because of strong linkage in the cohort. The genetic ancestry cluster associated with self-reported Caucasian donors included 70% to 85% of the approximately 430 genotyped donors. Donor age, sex, ethnicity and CMV serostatus were compiled together with the repertoire data. The T cell repertoires of 666 subjects were profiled by immunosequencing and related to cytomegalovirus serostatus. An earlier analysis of more than 450 of the donors used high-throughput TCR beta sequencing to judge whether each TCR beta V gene segment behaved as functional or pseudogenic. A later analysis re-examined previously published TCR beta repertoires from 500 to 700 donors and added high-resolution HLA genotyping to investigate patterns of TCR occurrence. Every discovery cohort repertoire had been produced on one sequencing platform. High-throughput TCR immunosequencing, statistical association of individual TCRs with disease status, and machine learning were combined to predict cytomegalovirus infection status. The study was designed to test whether signatures of past pathogen exposure could be identified by cataloging public T cell receptors. Typing coverage differed by locus: A, B, C, DRB1 and DQB1 were typed in about 629-640 donors, DQA1 in approximately 520, DPA1 in over 600, and DPB1 in 400 to 490. Both class I and class II loci were covered by HLA typing, at four-digit resolution. Study-wide findings and limitations: The only immune exposure information available for the cohort was CMV serostatus. Cytomegalovirus status was reported to be diagnosed by the classifier with high specificity and sensitivity in both the original and validation cohorts. The sequencing pipeline was judged likely to have produced a cluster of highly shared sequence variants as a technical artifact. In a later analysis, HLA-associated TCR beta chains showed more clonal expansion and lower generation probabilities than non-associated chains that were equally common. Because counts were too low, roughly 17 rarely observed V segments, including chromosome 9 orphons, were left out of the earlier analysis of some 600 of the donors. Most TCR sequences were seen in very few donors, while some public TCRs were found in many individuals. A later analysis reported that several top co-occurrence clusters appeared linked to parvovirus B19, influenza, CMV and Epstein-Barr virus. At a false discovery rate of 0.05, a later analysis linked 15,000 to 20,000 TCR beta sequences to specific HLA alleles. A total of 150 to 200 TCR beta chains were listed by the study as associated with cytomegalovirus. The authors suggested that the approach could potentially be extended to other disease states and immunological phenotypes. Correlated functional status among segregating V segments might reflect linkage disequilibrium, but an unknown experimental factor could not be ruled out. According to a later genetic analysis, donors in an Asian-associated ancestry cluster had fewer N-insertions in productive TCRs than the approximately 710-donor mean. An association between a missense DCLRE1C variant and V-gene and J-gene trimming of TCR beta chains was found in a later genetic analysis and replicated in an independent cohort. In vitro tests confirmed that a few of the cytomegalovirus-associated TCR beta chains recognize cytomegalovirus antigens. According to a later analysis, most CMV-associated TCR beta chains appeared to be HLA-restricted, and the HLA associations seemed to be driven largely by CMV exposure. According to a later analysis, TCR association rates differed among HLA loci, with DRB1 alleles showing the most associated TCRs and HLA-C alleles showing the fewest. Some IMGT-functional V segments, including TRBV6-2 and TRBV6-3, could not be told apart with the 87-base-pair reads, so those segments were excluded. HLA typing was unavailable for some donors at each locus, so association tests used only the typed subset. Assigning TCR associations to individual alleles was difficult when HLA alleles, especially DR and DQ, strongly co-occurred. In an earlier analysis of approximately 590 of the donors, most TCR beta V segments appeared in productive rearrangements about 90% or about 30% of the time, broadly matching IMGT annotations. Presence/absence analyses assumed roughly uniform sequencing depth across donors, an assumption that may not hold. A further reported finding was that TCR beta sequences accurately predicted the HLA-A and HLA-B alleles for most subjects in the first cohort. This cohort had only TCR beta chains sequenced, and the lack of alpha or paired-chain data limited which features could be detected.

In the germline V gene (reference sequence), CDR1 corresponds to SEHNR and CDR2 to FQNEAQ. Unmatched junction bases come to 10, with V trimmed by 7 bases and J by 4 bases. Counted from cysteine to phenylalanine, this CDR3 has 18 amino acids. Here the CDR3 DNA is all that survives: 54 bases in frame from base 1. The library was made by the immunoSEQ multiplex PCR assay. For the multiplex PCR, a mixture combining 60 forward primers for TCR Vbeta segments and 13 reverse primers for TCR Jbeta segments was used. The CDR3 region of rearranged TCR beta genes was amplified from genomic DNA by a multiplex PCR assay. Amplified TCR beta libraries were sequenced as 87-base-pair reads on the Illumina HiSeq System. The study's own analysis went as follows. Across the 500 to 750 repertoires, a later analysis counted around 80 million unique TCR beta chains, approximately 10 million of which were shared by at least two donors. To remove PCR and sequencing errors, raw reads were error-corrected and collapsed into unique sequences using a nearest-neighbor algorithm that merged closely related sequences. Alignment of CDR3 sequences to IMGT reference sequences was used to assign V, D and J gene segments. For a sequence to be retained, a match of at least six nucleotides to both a V gene segment and a J gene segment was required. A rearrangement counted as productive if the CDR3 had no stop codons and remained in frame with V and J, and every other rearrangement counted as non-productive. CDR3 was defined by IMGT convention, running from the second conserved V-encoded cysteine to the conserved J-encoded phenylalanine. The earlier analysis of 500 to 650 of the donors excluded any sequence lacking an unambiguous match to a single V gene segment. An earlier analysis of almost 600 of the donors classified V segments as functional when productive rearrangements were above 56.7% and as segregating when the standard deviation between donors was above 5%. A statistical classification framework was developed to diagnose cytomegalovirus status using the catalog of TCR beta chain sequences. A later analysis assigned V and J genes by comparing TCR nucleotide sequences with IMGT/GENE-DB human TR gene sequences. The TCRdist pipeline was used in a later analysis to assign CDR3 sequences and most-parsimonious VDJ recombination scenarios. In a later analysis, every TCR beta chain was defined by the combination of its CDR3 amino acid sequence and its V-gene family, and reads without a unique V-gene family were dropped. As a way to deal with suspected cross-contamination and a sequencing artifact, a later analysis dropped approximately 590 nucleotide sequences that were highly shared and had low generation probability. A later analysis calculated a clonal expansion index for each public chain from normalized within-repertoire ranks of inferred template counts. In a later analysis, generation probabilities were computed using a VDJ recombination model fitted to out-of-frame rearrangements, and the results were checked against IGoR. In a later analysis, TCR-TCR, TCR-HLA and TCR-CMV co-occurrence was scored with hypergeometric tests, and a repertoire-size bias correction was applied to TCR pairs. False discovery rates were estimated in a later analysis by permuting HLA or CMV assignments 20 times. In a later analysis, co-occurring TCRs were grouped using DBSCAN, with TCRdist sequence similarity added in when clustering inside HLA-allele-positive subsets. For co-occurrence clustering, repertoires with fewer than 30,000 or more than 120,000 public chains were excluded, along with a handful of repertoires with anomalous nucleotide sharing. TCRdb retrieved this table from immuneACCESS and kept in-frame rearrangements only. Not all clones are present; in checked studies, unresolved V genes account for under half, and no reason is known for the remainder. The DNA was the basis for D and trimming; V, J and clone size are from that table. The sample's records list 40,000 to 45,000 clones. The ten top clones hold 6.2% of the sample.

The cohort was made up of about 670 healthy bone marrow donors. At the time of sampling, every cohort member was nominally healthy, though immune exposures that went unrecorded were likely present. The donor was CMV seronegative and was included in the group of a few hundred seronegative cohort members. A peripheral blood sample was provided by each donor, and peripheral blood mononuclear cells were used for TCR beta sequencing. Genomic DNA was extracted from the blood cell samples with the Qiagen DNeasy Blood Extraction Kit. This clone counts as medium-sized (0.01 to 0.1%) based on its frequency; no count is recorded. No antigen is known for it.

This sequence originates from a man aged 25-40 years in good health and CMV-seronegative. The rearrangement combines TRBV7-9 with TRBJ2-2; 15 bases in the middle match TRBD2. Material for sequencing was PBMCs. The CDR3 corresponds to CASNGAGLAGGRTGELFF. In nucleotides, the sequence is TGTGCCAGCAATGGAGCAGGACTAGCGGGGGGGCGCACCGGGGAGCTGTTTTTT. Supplemented by the reference TRBV7-9 and TRBJ2-2 proteins around the CDR3, the complete variable domain is DTGVSQNPRHKITKRGQNVTFRCDPISEHNRLYWYRQTLGQGPEFLTYFQNEAQLEKSRLLSDRFSAERPKGSFSTLEIQRTEQGDSAMYLCASNGAGLAGGRTGELFFGEGSRLTVL.